This T cell receptor beta chain was found in a study of control samples from healthy donors and cancer patients. TCRdb's table, derived via immunoSEQ multiplex PCR, lists solely in-frame clones and lacks some. The data contain roughly 45,000 clones, approximately 86% of them singletons. V was cut by 4 bases and J by 5 bases, with 14 bases left in between. This CDR3 is 13 amino acids long. The germline CDR1 and CDR2 sequences are GTSNPN and SVGIG (reference sequence). This receptor was taken from a woman between 45 and 65 years old with lung cancer. This rearrangement joins TRBV30 to TRBJ1-1; the D gene is possibly TRBD1 (6 bases). Sequencing was performed on PBMCs. CDR3 DNA: TGTGCCTGGACCTTAGGGGGAAGGACTGAAGCTTTCTTT. Translation gives CAWTLGGRTEAFF.